This T cell receptor (beta chain) was captured in a study of OX40 agonist ivuxolimab in advanced cancers. Study context: Allowance was made for prior anti-PD-1, anti-PD-L1 or anti-CTLA-4 therapy, and 40% to 45% had some.

Profiled with immunoSEQ multiplex PCR; TCRdb holds only in-frame clones, not every one. The sample has roughly 30,000 clones, 65% to 90% seen once. Sequenced material: CD4+ or CD8+ T cells sorted from blood, taken in a trial of the OX40 agonist ivuxolimab. The source is an adult with an advanced solid tumor such as melanoma, head and neck, liver or kidney cancer.

The CDR3 protein is CASRATSGRFHTQYF. In nucleotides, the CDR3 is TGTGCCAGCAGGGCGACTAGCGGGAGATTTCACACGCAGTATTTT. The rearrangement uses TRBV28 and TRBJ2-3; 12 nucleotides line up with TRBD2. The germline CDR1 and CDR2 sequences are MDHEN and SYDVKM. With 6 bases clipped from V and 9 bases from J, the junction kept 10 bases outside the gene matches. The CDR3 is 15 amino acids.